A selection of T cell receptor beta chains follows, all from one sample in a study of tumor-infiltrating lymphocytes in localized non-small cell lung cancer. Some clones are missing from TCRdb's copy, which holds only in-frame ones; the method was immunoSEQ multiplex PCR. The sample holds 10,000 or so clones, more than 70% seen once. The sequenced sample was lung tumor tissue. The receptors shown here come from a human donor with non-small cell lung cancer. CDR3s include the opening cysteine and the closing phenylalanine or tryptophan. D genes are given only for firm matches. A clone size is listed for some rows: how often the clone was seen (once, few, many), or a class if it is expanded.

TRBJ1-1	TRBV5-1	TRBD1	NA	TGCGCCAGCAGCTCCAGGGGGCAGAGGGTGAACACTGAAGCTTTCTTT	CASSSRGQRVNTEAFF
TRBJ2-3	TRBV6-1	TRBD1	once	TGTGCCAGCCGGACCCCGGGACAGGGAACAGATACGCAGTATTTT	CASRTPGQGTDTQYF
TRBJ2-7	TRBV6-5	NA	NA	TGTGCCAGCAGTTACTCGACCTACGACGAGCAGTACTTC	CASSYSTYDEQYF
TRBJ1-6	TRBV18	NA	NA	TGTGCCAGCTCCCCCAACGGGGTCGAAGGGAATTCACCCCTCCACTTT	CASSPNGVEGNSPLHF
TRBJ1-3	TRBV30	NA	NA	TGTGCCTGGAGTTTGGGGAACGGTGGAAACACCATATATTTT	CAWSLGNGGNTIYF
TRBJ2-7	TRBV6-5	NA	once	TGTGCCAGCAGTTACTCTTGGCAGTCCTACGAGCAGTACTTC	CASSYSWQSYEQYF
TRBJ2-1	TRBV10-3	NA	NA	TGTGCCATAAGCCAAGGGGAAAATGAGCAGTTCTTC	CAISQGENEQFF
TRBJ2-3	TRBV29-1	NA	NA	TGCAGCGTTGTTCGAGCGGCAGGCACAGATACGCAGTATTTT	CSVVRAAGTDTQYF
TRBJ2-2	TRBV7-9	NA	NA	TGTGCCAGCAGCGGGGGAGCAACCGGGGAGCTGTTTTTT	CASSGGATGELFF
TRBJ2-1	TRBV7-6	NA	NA	TGTGCCAGCAGCTTAGTGATGGGTCCATGGAATGAGCAGTTCTTC	CASSLVMGPWNEQFF
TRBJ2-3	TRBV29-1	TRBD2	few	TGCAGCACCAACCAACTAGCGGGGGAGGCAGATACGCAGTATTTT	CSTNQLAGEADTQYF
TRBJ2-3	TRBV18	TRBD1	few	TGTGCCAGCTCACCAACGGACAGGGGCCTACGGACAGATACGCAGTATTTT	CASSPTDRGLRTDTQYF
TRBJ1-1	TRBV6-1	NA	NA	TGTGCCAGCAGGGGGGGGAACACTGAAGCTTTCTTT	CASRGGNTEAFF
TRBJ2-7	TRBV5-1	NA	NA	TGCGCCAGCAGCTTTTTACAAACCCCGAGCTCCTACGAGCAGTACTTC	CASSFLQTPSSYEQYF
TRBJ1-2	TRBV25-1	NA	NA	TGTGCCAGCAGTGAATATGGCGAAGGGAAGTATGGCTACACCTTC	CASSEYGEGKYGYTF
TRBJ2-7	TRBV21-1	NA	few	TGTGCCAGCATACTCCCCGAGTCGAAGAGCTCCTACGAGCAGTACTTC	CASILPESKSSYEQYF